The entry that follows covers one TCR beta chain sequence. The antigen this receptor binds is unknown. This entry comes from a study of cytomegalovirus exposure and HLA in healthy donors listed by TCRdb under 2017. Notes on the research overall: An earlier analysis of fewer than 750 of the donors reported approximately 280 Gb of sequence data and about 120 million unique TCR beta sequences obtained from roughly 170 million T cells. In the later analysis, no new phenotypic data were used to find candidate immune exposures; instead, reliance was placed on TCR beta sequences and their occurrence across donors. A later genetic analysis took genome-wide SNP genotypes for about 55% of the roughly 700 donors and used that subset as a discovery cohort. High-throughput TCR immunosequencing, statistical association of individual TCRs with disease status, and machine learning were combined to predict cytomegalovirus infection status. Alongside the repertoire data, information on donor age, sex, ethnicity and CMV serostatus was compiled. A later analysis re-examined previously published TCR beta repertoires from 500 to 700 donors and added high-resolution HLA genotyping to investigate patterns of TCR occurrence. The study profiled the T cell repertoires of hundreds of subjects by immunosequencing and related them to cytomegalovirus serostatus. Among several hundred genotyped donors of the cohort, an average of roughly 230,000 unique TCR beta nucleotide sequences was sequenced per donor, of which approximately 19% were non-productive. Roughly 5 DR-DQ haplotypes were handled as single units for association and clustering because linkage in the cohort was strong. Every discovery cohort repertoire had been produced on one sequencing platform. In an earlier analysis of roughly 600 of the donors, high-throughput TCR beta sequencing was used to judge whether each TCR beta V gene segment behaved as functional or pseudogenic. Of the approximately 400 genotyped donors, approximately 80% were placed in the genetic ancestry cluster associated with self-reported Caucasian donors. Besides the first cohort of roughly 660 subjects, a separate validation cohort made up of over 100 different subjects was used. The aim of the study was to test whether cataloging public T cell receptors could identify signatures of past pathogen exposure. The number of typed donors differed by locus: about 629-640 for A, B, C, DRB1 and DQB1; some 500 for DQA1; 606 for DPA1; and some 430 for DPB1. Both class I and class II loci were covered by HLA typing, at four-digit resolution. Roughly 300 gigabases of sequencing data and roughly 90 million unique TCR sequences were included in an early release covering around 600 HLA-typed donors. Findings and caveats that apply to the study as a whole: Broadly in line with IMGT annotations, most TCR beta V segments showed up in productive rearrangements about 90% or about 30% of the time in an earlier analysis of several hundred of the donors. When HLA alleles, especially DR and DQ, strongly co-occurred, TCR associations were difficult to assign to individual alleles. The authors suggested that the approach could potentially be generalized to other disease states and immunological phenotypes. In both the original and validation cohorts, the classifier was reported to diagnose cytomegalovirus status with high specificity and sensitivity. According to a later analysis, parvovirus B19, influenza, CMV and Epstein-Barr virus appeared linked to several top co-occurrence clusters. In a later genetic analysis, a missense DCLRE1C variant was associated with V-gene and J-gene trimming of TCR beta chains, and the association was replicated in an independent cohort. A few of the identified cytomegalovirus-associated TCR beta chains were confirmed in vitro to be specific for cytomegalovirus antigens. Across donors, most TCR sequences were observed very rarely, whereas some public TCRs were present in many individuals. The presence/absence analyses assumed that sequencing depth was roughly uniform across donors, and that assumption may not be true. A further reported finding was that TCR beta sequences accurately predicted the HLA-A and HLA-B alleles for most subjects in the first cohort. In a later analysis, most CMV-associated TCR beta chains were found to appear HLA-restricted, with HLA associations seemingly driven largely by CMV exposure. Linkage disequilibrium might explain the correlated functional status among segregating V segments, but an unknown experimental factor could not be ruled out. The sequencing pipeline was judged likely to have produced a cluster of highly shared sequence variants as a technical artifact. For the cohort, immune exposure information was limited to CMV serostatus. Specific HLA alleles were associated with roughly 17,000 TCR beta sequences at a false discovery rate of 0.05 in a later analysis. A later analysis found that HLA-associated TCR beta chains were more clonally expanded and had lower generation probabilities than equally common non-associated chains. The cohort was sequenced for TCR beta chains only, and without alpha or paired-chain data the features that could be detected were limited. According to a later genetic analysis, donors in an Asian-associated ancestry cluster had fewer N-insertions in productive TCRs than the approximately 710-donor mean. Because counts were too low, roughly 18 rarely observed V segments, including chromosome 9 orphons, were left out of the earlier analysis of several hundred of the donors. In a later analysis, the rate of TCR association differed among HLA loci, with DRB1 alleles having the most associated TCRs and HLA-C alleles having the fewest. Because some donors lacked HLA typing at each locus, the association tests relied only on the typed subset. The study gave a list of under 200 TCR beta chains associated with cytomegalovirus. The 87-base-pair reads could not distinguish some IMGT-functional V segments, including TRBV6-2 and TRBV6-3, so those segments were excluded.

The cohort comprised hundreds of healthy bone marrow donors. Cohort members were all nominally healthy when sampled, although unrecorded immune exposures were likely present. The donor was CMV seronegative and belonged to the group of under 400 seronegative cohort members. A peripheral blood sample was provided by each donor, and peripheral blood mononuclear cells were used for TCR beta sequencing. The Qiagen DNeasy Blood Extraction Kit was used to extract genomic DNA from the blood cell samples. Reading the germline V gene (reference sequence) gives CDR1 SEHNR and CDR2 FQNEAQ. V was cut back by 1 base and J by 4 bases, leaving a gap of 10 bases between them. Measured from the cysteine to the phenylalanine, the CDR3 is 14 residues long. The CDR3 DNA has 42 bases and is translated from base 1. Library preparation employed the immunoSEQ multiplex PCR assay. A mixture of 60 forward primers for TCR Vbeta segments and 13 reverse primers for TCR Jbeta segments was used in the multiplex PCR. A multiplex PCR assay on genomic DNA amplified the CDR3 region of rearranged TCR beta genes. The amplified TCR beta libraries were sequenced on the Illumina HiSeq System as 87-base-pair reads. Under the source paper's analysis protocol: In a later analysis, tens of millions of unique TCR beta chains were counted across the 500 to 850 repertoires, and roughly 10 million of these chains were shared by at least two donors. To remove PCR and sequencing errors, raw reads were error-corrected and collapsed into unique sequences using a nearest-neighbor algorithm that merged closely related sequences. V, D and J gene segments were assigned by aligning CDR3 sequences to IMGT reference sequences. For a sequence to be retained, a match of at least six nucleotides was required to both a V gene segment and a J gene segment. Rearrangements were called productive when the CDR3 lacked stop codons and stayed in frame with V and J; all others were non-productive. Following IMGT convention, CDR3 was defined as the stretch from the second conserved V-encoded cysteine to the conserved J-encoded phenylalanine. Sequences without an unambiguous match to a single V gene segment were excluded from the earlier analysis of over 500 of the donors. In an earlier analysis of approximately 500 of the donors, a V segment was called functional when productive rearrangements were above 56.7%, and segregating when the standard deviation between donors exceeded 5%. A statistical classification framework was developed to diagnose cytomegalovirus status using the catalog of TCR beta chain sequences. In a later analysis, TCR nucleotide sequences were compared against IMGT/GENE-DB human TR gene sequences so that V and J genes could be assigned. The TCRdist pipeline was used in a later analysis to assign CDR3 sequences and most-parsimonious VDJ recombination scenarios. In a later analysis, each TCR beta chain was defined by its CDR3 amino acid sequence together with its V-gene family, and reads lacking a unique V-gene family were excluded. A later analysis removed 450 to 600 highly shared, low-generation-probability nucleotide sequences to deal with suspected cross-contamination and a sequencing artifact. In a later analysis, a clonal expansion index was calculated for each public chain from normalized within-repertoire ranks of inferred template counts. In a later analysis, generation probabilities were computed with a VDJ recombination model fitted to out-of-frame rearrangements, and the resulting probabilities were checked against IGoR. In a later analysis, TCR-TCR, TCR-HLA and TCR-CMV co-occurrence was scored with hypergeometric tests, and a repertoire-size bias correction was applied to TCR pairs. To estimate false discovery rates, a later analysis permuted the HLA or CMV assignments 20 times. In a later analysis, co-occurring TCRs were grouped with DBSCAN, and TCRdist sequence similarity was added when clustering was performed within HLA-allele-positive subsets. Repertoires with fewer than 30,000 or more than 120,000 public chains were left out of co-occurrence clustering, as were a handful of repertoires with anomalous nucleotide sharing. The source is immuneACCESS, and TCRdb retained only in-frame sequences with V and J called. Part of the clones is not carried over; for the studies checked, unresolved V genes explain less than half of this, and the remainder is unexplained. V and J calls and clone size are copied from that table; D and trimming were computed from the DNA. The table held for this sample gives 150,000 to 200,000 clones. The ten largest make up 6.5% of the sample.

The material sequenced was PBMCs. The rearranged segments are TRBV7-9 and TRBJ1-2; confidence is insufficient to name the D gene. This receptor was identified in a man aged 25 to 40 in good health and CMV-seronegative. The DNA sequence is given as TGTGCCAGCAGCTTAGACCTCGAGGGCTATGGCTACACCTTC. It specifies CASSLDLEGYGYTF. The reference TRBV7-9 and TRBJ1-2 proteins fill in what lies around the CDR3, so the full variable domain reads DTGVSQNPRHKITKRGQNVTFRCDPISEHNRLYWYRQTLGQGPEFLTYFQNEAQLEKSRLLSDRFSAERPKGSFSTLEIQRTEQGDSAMYLCASSLDLEGYGYTFGSGTRLTVV.